These T cell receptor beta chains were read from a single sample in a study of cytomegalovirus exposure and HLA in healthy donors. Repertoires were generated with immunoSEQ multiplex PCR, while TCRdb's copy carries only in-frame clones and drops some. This table holds hundreds of thousands of clones, over 65% found once. The sequencing input was PBMCs. These receptors all stem from a man aged 40-55 years in good health and CMV-seronegative. Both conserved end residues are part of each CDR3.

j_gene	v_gene	CDR3aa
TRBJ2-1	TRBV6-1	CASSLWGGERNEQFF
TRBJ2-6	TRBV7-3	CASSPSGSNSGANVLTF
TRBJ2-7	TRBV30	CAWSVPGKDSYEQYF
TRBJ2-1	TRBV5-1	CASGFLATSSYNEQFF
TRBJ1-3	TRBV19	CASSIAFSGPGNTIYF
TRBJ2-1	TRBV4-1	CASSQPSLGEQFF
TRBJ2-7	TRBV30	CAWSEGGEQYF
TRBJ2-7	TRBV28	CASSSSYVVTYEQYF
TRBJ1-4	TRBV28	CASSLPQGSHEKLFF
TRBJ2-2	TRBV27	CASSPAGLGAGELFF
TRBJ2-2	TRBV4-2	CASSRTLRVGAGELFF
TRBJ1-4	TRBV29-1	CSAVGHQSTGNEKLFF
TRBJ1-3	TRBV7-9	CASSPTIVDSGNTIYF
TRBJ1-1	TRBV19	CASRGAHRNTEAFF
TRBJ2-1	TRBV27	CASSFSDSFPGNEQFF
TRBJ2-7	TRBV2	CAILAVRQAVSYEQYF
TRBJ1-6	TRBV5-4	CASSPRGSYNSPLHF